In this sample, the clone carrying this T cell receptor beta chain turned up a few times. The data were obtained in a study of blood T cell repertoires in COVID-19. The data were produced by immunoSEQ multiplex PCR, yet TCRdb's version contains in-frame clones alone and is incomplete. The top ten hold 17% of the sample, which has 150,000 to 200,000 clones, about 78% seen once. This CDR3 region has 15 residues. V lost 5 bases, J lost 8 bases, and 18 bases lay in between. Germline CDR1 and CDR2: SGHTA and FQGNSA. Recruitment covered about 26 US areas and drew participants whose ages spanned about 18 to 95 years.

This TCR was recovered from a woman aged 45 to 65 who had recovered from COVID-19. V gene TRBV7-2 combines with J gene TRBJ1-4; D remains unclear. The sequenced sample consisted of PBMCs or T cells enriched from blood (not recorded which). Written as DNA, the CDR3 is TGTGCCAGCAGCCTCAACTTCCTAACGGGAGAAAAACTGTTTTTT. Protein product: CASSLNFLTGEKLFF.